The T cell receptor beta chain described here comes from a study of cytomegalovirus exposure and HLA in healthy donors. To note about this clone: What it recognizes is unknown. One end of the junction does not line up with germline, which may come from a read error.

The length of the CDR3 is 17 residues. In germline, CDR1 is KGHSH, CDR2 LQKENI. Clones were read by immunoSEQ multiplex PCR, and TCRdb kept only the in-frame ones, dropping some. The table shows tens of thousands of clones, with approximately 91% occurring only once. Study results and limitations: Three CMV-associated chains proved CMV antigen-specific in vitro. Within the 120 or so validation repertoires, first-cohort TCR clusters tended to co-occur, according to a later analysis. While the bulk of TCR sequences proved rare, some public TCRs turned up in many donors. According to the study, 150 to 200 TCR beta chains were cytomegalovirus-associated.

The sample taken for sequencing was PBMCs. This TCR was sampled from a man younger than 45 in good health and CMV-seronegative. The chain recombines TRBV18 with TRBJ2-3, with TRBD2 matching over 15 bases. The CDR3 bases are TGTGCCACCTCACCAGGGACTAGCGGGGGGACAACAGATACGCAGTATTTT. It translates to CATSPGTSGGTTDTQYF.